The clone carrying this T cell receptor (beta chain) occurred once. Measured with immunoSEQ multiplex PCR; TCRdb has only the in-frame clones, and not every one. The sample includes about 80,000 clones, roughly 91% seen only once; the top ten take roughly 20%. The record originates from a study of identifying expanded T cells in peripheral blood. During the collection period, no donor immune events like infections were recorded. The clonotype originates from a person aged 18-70 years in good health. Sample: blood.

CDR3 in amino acids: CASSHGQGGTEAFF. The CDR3 region has the DNA TGCGCCAGCAGCCACGGACAGGGAGGCACTGAAGCTTTCTTT. The rearrangement uses TRBV4-3 and TRBJ1-1; 8 positions match TRBD1. CDR3 length equals 14 residues. The germline V gene has CDR1 LGHNA and CDR2 YSLEER. J gave up 4 bases and V 3 bases, and 4 bases lay outside the gene matches.